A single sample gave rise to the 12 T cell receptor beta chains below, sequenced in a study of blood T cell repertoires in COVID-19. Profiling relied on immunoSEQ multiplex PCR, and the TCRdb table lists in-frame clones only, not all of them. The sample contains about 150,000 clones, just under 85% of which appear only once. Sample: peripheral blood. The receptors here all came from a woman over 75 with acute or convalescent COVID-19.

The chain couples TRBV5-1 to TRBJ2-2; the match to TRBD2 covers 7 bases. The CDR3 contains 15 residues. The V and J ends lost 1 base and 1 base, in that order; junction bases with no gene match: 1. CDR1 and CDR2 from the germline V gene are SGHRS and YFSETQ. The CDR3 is CASSLCGGNTGELFF. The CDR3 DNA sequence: TGCGCCAGCAGCTTGTGCGGGGGGAACACCGGGGAGCTGTTTTTT.

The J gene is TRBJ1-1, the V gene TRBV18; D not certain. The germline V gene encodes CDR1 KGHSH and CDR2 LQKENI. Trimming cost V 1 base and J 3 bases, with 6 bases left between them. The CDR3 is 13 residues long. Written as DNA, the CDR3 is TGTGCCAGCTCACCACTAACATACACTGAAGCTTTCTTT. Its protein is CASSPLTYTEAFF.

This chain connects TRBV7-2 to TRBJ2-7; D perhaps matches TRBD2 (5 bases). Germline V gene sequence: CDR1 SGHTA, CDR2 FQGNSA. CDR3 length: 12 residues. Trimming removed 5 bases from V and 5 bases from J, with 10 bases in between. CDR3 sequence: CASSAGEHEQYF. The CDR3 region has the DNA TGTGCCAGCAGCGCCGGGGAACACGAGCAGTACTTC.

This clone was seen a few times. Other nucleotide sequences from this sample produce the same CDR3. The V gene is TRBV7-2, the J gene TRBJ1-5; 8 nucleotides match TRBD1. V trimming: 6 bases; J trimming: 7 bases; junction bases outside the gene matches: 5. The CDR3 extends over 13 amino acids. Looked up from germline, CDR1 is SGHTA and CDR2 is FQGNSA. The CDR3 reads CASSLDRVQPQHF. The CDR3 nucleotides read TGTGCCAGCAGTCTGGACAGGGTACAGCCCCAGCATTTT.

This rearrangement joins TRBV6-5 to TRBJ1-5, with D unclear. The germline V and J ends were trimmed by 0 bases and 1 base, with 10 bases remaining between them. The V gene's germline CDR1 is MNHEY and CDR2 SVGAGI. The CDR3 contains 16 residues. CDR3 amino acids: CASSYSGVGSNQPQHF. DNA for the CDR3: TGTGCCAGCAGTTACTCCGGGGTAGGAAGCAATCAGCCCCAGCATTTT.

The CDR3, as DNA: TGTGCCTGGAGTGTAACAGGGCGGAACACTGAAGCTTTCTTT. The encoded protein is CAWSVTGRNTEAFF. The chain carries TRBV30 and TRBJ1-1; D perhaps matches TRBD1 (6 bases). The length of the CDR3 is 14 residues. The germline V and J ends were trimmed by 0 bases and 1 base, with 9 bases remaining between them. Germline loops: CDR1 GTSNPN, CDR2 SVGIG (reference sequence).

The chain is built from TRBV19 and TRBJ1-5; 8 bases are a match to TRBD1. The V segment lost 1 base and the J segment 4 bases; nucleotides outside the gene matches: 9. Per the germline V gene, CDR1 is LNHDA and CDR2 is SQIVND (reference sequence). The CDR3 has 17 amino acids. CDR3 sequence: CASSIAQGAGGNQPQHF. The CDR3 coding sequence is TGTGCCAGTAGTATAGCCCAGGGGGCCGGGGGGAATCAGCCCCAGCATTTT.

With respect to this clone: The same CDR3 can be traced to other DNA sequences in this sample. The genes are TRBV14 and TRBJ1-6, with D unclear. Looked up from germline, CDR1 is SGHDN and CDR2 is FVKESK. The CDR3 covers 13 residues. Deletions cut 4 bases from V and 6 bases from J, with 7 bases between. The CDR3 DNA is TGTGCCAGCAGCCCCCGGGGTAATTCACCCCTCCACTTT. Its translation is CASSPRGNSPLHF. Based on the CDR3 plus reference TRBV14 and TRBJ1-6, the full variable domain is EAGVTQFPSHSVIEKGQTVTLRCDPISGHDNLYWYRRVMGKEIKFLLHFVKESKQDESGMPNNRFLAERTGGTYSTLKVQPAELEDSGVYFCASSPRGNSPLHFGNGTRLTVT.

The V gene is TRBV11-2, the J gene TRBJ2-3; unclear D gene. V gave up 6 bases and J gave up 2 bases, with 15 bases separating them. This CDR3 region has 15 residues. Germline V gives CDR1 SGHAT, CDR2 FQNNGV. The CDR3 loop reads CASRPAGTITDTQYF. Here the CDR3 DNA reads TGTGCCAGCAGACCCGCCGGTACTATCACAGATACGCAGTATTTT.

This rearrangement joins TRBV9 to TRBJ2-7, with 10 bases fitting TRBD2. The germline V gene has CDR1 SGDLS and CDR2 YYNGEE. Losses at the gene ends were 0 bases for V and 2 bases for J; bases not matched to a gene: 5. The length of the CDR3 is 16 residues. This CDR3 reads CASSVGSLAGAYEQYF. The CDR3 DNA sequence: TGTGCCAGCAGCGTAGGGTCTCTAGCGGGGGCCTACGAGCAGTACTTC.

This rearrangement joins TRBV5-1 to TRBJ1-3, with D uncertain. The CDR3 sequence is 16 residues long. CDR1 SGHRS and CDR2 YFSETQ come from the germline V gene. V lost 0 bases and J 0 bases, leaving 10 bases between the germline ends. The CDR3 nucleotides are TGCGCCAGCAGCTTGGTGGGCTTAAGCTCTGGAAACACCATATATTTT. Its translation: CASSLVGLSSGNTIYF.

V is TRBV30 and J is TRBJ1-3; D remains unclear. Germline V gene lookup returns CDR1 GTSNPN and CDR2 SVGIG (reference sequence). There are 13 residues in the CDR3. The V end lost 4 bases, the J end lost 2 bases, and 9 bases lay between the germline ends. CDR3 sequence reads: CAWTSGAGNTIYF. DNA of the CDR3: TGTGCCTGGACCTCCGGAGCTGGAAACACCATATATTTT.